The T cell receptor (beta chain) under discussion was sequenced for a study of blood T cell repertoires in COVID-19. On the study more broadly: PBMCs, B-cell-depleted T cells, or T cells provided the cDNA or gDNA that made up the material.

Only a few counts were recorded for this clone. Original data processing: From reference gene primer amplification, estimates of nucleated cell counts were derived. Measured with immunoSEQ multiplex PCR; TCRdb has only the in-frame clones, and not every one. V, J and clone size are taken as reported in that table, and D and trimming were inferred from the DNA itself. This table has roughly 60,000 clones, less than 90% appearing once. CDR3 length: 13 residues. Looked up from germline, CDR1 is SGHAT and CDR2 is FQDESV (reference sequence). Between the trimmed V and J ends, which lost 7 bases and 5 bases, there was a span of 14 bases.

The source material was peripheral blood. This sequence was found in a man aged 60 to 69 with COVID-19, enrolled during active disease. The chain couples TRBV11-1 to TRBJ1-1; D might be TRBD1 (6 bases). The CDR3 region is CASTRQEGTEAFF. The CDR3 DNA sequence: TGTGCCAGCACAAGACAGGAAGGGACTGAAGCTTTCTTT.